The 4 T cell receptor beta chains listed next were all sequenced from one sample in a study of blood T cell repertoires in COVID-19. Here immunoSEQ multiplex PCR was the method, and the copy in TCRdb shows in-frame clones only, minus some. The profile covers 200,000 or so clones, with about 91% appearing a single time and about 2.2% taken by the ten largest. The sequenced sample was PBMCs or T cells enriched from blood (not recorded which). These receptors were taken from a woman aged 40 to 50 with acute COVID-19.

The chain links TRBV2 to TRBJ2-3, with D perhaps TRBD1 (6 bases). Germline values: CDR1 SNHLY, CDR2 FYNNEI. The V end lost 6 bases, the J end lost 9 bases, and 16 bases lay between the germline ends. The CDR3 is 13 amino acids. CDR3: CASRGTGHGTQYF. Written as DNA, the CDR3 is TGTGCCAGCAGGGGTACAGGGCACGGGACGCAGTATTTT. Filled out from reference TRBV2 and TRBJ2-3, the complete variable domain reads EPEVTQTPSHQVTQMGQEVILRCVPISNHLYFYWYRQILGQKVEFLVSFYNNEISEKSEIFDDQFSVERPDGSNFTLKIRSTKLEDSAMYFCASRGTGHGTQYFGPGTRLTVL.

The sample holds one count of this clone. DNA for the CDR3: TGTGCCAGCAGCTCCCGACTCACAACTAATGAAAAACTGTTTTTT. Encoded protein: CASSSRLTTNEKLFF. The gene calls are TRBV7-2 and TRBJ1-4; unclear D gene. Germline loops: CDR1 SGHTA, CDR2 FQGNSA. V was cut by 4 bases and J by 0 bases, with 9 bases left in between. This CDR3 has 15 residues.

This clone was seen a single time. This chain joins TRBV15 and TRBJ1-1; no firm D call. CDR1 is LNHNV and CDR2 is YYDKDF in the germline V gene (reference sequence). The CDR3 contains 14 residues. V lost 8 bases, J lost 2 bases, and 15 bases lay in between. CDR3 coding DNA: TGTGCCACCGCAGCGGTCGTGGATAACACTGAAGCTTTCTTT. Translation: CATAAVVDNTEAFF.

This CDR3 reads CASSLAGLADDTQYF. For the CDR3, the DNA is TGTGCCAGCAGCCTAGCAGGACTAGCGGATGATACGCAGTATTTT. The rearrangement uses TRBV11-3 and TRBJ2-3, with 10 bases aligning to TRBD2. The V gene's germline CDR1 is SGHNT and CDR2 YENEEA. The CDR3 has 15 amino acids. V gave up 5 bases and J gave up 6 bases; unmatched junction bases: 8.